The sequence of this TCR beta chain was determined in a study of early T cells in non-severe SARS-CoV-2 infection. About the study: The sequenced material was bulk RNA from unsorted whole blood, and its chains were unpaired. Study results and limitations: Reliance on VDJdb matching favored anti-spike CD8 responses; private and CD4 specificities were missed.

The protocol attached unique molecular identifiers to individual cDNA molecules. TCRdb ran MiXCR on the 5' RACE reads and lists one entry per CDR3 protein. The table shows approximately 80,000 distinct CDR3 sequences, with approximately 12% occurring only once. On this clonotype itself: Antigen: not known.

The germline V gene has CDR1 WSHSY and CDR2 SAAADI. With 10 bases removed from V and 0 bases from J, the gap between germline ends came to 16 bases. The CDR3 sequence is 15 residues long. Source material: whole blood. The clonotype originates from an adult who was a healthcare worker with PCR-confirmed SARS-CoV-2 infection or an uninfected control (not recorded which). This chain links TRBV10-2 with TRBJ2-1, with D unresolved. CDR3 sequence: CATEDGDSSYNEQFF. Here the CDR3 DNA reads TGCGCCACCGAGGATGGGGATAGCTCCTACAATGAGCAGTTCTTC.